This T cell receptor beta chain came from a study of T-cell memory formation after mild COVID-19. TCR alpha and TCR beta cDNA libraries carrying sample barcodes and UMIs were produced by 5'RACE using constant-segment primers. TCRdb ran MiXCR on the 5' RACE reads and lists one entry per CDR3 protein. This sample has tens of thousands of distinct CDR3 sequences, with about 14% found just once. CDR1 and CDR2 from the germline V gene are SNHLY and FYNNEI. V was cut by 0 bases and J by 0 bases, with 8 bases left in between. There are 15 residues in the CDR3. Study findings and constraints: For contracting clones, CD4+ ones sat mainly in CM and EM, CD8+ in EMRA. Contracting clones from day 15 to 85 had balanced CD4/CD8; later expanders favoured CD4+. Day 37-peaking second-wave clones had unconfirmed SARS-CoV-2 specificity.

This clonotype was seen only a few times. Its antigen is as yet unknown. Input material: PBMCs or a T cell subset sorted from them (not recorded which). This receptor was taken from an adult woman who had mild COVID-19 (a few samples of this study predate the infection). Cell type and time point are not known. The gene calls are TRBV2 and TRBJ1-2; D remains ambiguous. CDR3 nucleotide sequence: TGTGCCAGCAGTGAAGCTGGCGGCTCTAACTATGGCTACACCTTC. Encoded protein: CASSEAGGSNYGYTF.